This section outlines one T cell receptor (beta chain) sequence together with its context. The antigen is undetermined. The CDR3 loop spans 14 amino acids. Germline loops: CDR1 SGHVS, CDR2 FQNEAQ. The V end was cut by 5 bases, the J end by 0 bases, with 11 bases between. Of the isolated RNA, all was reverse transcribed, and so the sequenced material was expressed TCRB transcripts. Repertoires were generated with immunoSEQ multiplex PCR, while TCRdb's copy carries only in-frame clones and drops some. Of 300,000 to 400,000 clones listed, about 10% are singletons. This record belongs to a study of beta chain features in type 1 diabetes. Study outcomes and limitations: Lower insertion and higher deletion counts appeared at VDJ junctions in type 1 diabetes patients. Researchers report that Type 1 diabetes patients had moderately but significantly shorter TCRB CDR3s across all four CD4+ subsets. Small HLA sub-analyses could not settle whether HLA shapes TCRB rearrangement.

Sample: naive CD4+ T cells from blood. This receptor was obtained from a woman in her twenties or thirties in good health. The chain has TRBV7-8 and TRBJ2-7; tentatively, D is TRBD2 (5 bases). CDR3 protein: CASSSGGSSYEQYF. The CDR3 DNA sequence: TGTGCCAGCAGCAGCGGCGGTAGCTCCTACGAGCAGTACTTC.